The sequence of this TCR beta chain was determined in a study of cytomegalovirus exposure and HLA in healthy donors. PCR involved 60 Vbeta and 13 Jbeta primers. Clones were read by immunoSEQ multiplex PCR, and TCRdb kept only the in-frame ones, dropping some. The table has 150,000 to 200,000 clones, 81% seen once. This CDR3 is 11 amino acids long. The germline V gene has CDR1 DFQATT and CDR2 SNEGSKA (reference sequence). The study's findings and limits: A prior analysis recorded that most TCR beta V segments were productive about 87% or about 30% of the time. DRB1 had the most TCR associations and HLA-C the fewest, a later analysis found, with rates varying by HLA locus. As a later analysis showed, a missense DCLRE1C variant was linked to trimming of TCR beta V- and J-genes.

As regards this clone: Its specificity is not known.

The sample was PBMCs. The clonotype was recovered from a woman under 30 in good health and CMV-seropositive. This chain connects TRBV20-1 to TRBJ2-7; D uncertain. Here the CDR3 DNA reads TGCAGCACACGCTTTACCGACGAGCAGTACTTC. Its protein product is CSTRFTDEQYF.